Presented here are 29 T cell receptor beta chains from one specimen sequenced in a study of T cell changes during pregnancy in multiple sclerosis. Assay: immunoSEQ multiplex PCR; the TCRdb copy retains only in-frame clones and omits some. The data show roughly 110,000 clones, with roughly 92% seen just once and roughly 1.5% held by the top ten. The sample here was peripheral blood, taken after pregnancy. These receptors originate from a female donor with multiple sclerosis, enrolled in a pregnancy study.

The rearrangement joins TRBV29-1 to TRBJ1-4; 7 bases line up with TRBD1. Germline V gene lookup returns CDR1 SQVTM and CDR2 ANQGSEA. The CDR3 is made up of 17 amino acids. V was pared by 0 bases and J by 1 base, with 8 bases of the junction left unmatched. CDR3 in DNA: TGCAGCGTTGAAGATCGGGCAGGGGGTCGAACTAATGAAAAACTGTTTTTT. It encodes CSVEDRAGGRTNEKLFF.

The rearrangement joins TRBV5-6 to TRBJ1-2; 9 nucleotides agree with TRBD1. CDR3 length equals 17 residues. The germline gives CDR1 SGHDT, CDR2 YYEEEE. V gave up 4 bases and J gave up 4 bases; unmatched junction bases: 14. The CDR3 loop reads CASSPLGGQGSGYGYTF. The CDR3 DNA sequence: TGTGCCAGCAGCCCCCTGGGGGGACAGGGATCGGGCTATGGCTACACCTTC.

In DNA, the CDR3 is TGTGCCAGCGGAAGGGGGCTGGGCTATGGCTACACCTTC. It yields the protein CASGRGLGYGYTF. This chain links TRBV6-5 with TRBJ1-2; 7 bases align to TRBD1. The CDR3 runs to 13 residues. Unmatched junction bases numbered 7, after V lost 8 bases and J lost 4 bases. Germline lookup yields CDR1 MNHEY and CDR2 SVGAGI.

The V call is TRBV10-3, the J call TRBJ1-3, with D possibly matching TRBD1 (6 bases). Germline V CDR1 and CDR2: ENHRY, SYGVKD. The CDR3 consists of 14 residues. Trimming removed 6 bases from V and 8 bases from J, with 17 bases in between. CDR3 sequence (DNA): TGTGCCATCAGGTACACTAACAGGGAAGACACCATATATTTT. Protein product: CAIRYTNREDTIYF.

On this clone itself: This CDR3 is also generated by other DNA sequences in the sample. The CDR3 reads CASSQGVGSQPQHF. The CDR3 DNA reads as TGTGCCAGCAGTCAAGGGGTAGGGAGTCAGCCCCAGCATTTT. The chain has TRBV6-1 and TRBJ1-5, with a weak D call TRBD1 (5 bases). CDR1 MNHNS and CDR2 SASEGT come from the germline V gene. The ends were cut back, 5 bases at V and 6 bases at J, with 14 bases in the middle. The CDR3 covers 14 residues.

The CDR3 here is CASSLWGVGNTEAFF. The CDR3 DNA reads as TGTGCCAGCAGCTTGTGGGGAGTCGGTAACACTGAAGCTTTCTTT. The chain is built from TRBV5-4 and TRBJ1-1; no definite D call. The germline CDR1 and CDR2 sequences are SGHNT and YYREEE (reference sequence). V lost 1 base and J lost 2, with 12 bases in between. This CDR3 contains 15 residues.

J is TRBJ2-4 and V is TRBV6-1; 11 nucleotides match TRBD1. The V segment lost 8 bases and the J segment 3 bases; nucleotides outside the gene matches: 0. This CDR3 contains 13 residues. Per germline, CDR1 MNHNS and CDR2 SASEGT. The CDR3 bases are TGTGCCAGCGGGACAGGGGGCAAAAACATTCAGTACTTC. Amino acids: CASGTGGKNIQYF.

The chain carries TRBV2 and TRBJ2-1; 10 nucleotides align to TRBD2. This CDR3 contains 15 residues. Germline CDR1 SNHLY, CDR2 FYNNEI. Trimming cost V 5 bases and J 4 bases; bases outside gene matches: 5. The chain's CDR3 is CASSPGLAEYNEQFF. CDR3 bases: TGTGCCAGCAGTCCTGGACTAGCGGAGTACAATGAGCAGTTCTTC.

CDR3 amino acids: CASSRTAYNSPLHF. CDR3 DNA sequence: TGTGCCAGCAGTAGGACAGCCTATAATTCACCCCTCCACTTT. The chain combines TRBV25-1 with TRBJ1-6; D may be TRBD1 (6 bases). The CDR3 runs to 14 residues. With 5 bases removed from V and 2 bases from J, the gap between germline ends came to 7 bases. Germline CDR1 MGHDK, CDR2 SYGVNS.

J is TRBJ1-5 and V is TRBV5-8, with D possibly TRBD1 on 6 matching bases. The CDR3 totals 19 residues. Trimming stripped 0 bases from V and 0 bases from J, with 19 bases between. Germline-derived CDR1 and CDR2 are SGHTS and YDEGEE. CDR3 bases: TGTGCCAGCAGCTTGGTTTGGGGACACAATATACTTAGCAATCAGCCCCAGCATTTT. Translation gives CASSLVWGHNILSNQPQHF.

This sequence joins TRBV5-1 and TRBJ1-1; D is ambiguous. The CDR3 is 13 residues long. Trimming removed 2 bases from V and 2 bases from J, with 7 bases in between. The germline gives CDR1 SGHRS, CDR2 YFSETQ. In DNA form, the CDR3 reads TGCGCCAGCAGCTTCAGTGAAAACACTGAAGCTTTCTTT. Its protein product is CASSFSENTEAFF. Variable domain in full (rest from reference TRBV5-1 and TRBJ1-1): KAGVTQTPRYLIKTRGQQVTLSCSPISGHRSVSWYQQTPGQGLQFLFEYFSETQRNKGNFPGRFSGRQFSNSRSEMNVSTLELGDSALYLCASSFSENTEAFFGQGTRLTVV.

The V call is TRBV7-8, the J call TRBJ1-6, with D tentatively TRBD1 (5 bases). CDR1 and CDR2 from the germline V gene are SGHVS and FQNEAQ. Trimming stripped 4 bases from V and 6 bases from J, with 13 bases between. This CDR3 has 15 amino acids. This CDR3 is CASSSGGLFNSPLHF. CDR3 sequence (DNA): TGTGCCAGCAGCTCCGGGGGACTTTTTAATTCACCCCTCCACTTT.

The CDR3 bases are TGTGCCAGCAGCCGCGGGACAGAGTATGGCTACACCTTC. It specifies CASSRGTEYGYTF. The J gene is TRBJ1-2, the V gene TRBV6-1; 7 bases match TRBD1. This CDR3 contains 13 residues. Per germline, CDR1 MNHNS and CDR2 SASEGT. Unmatched junction bases numbered 6, after V lost 6 bases and J lost 5 bases.

J is TRBJ1-5 and V is TRBV27; no clear D gene. Germline CDR1 and CDR2: MNHEY and SMNVEV (reference sequence). V dropped 5 bases and J dropped 1 base, with 15 bases sitting between them. The length of the CDR3 is 16 residues. The DNA for the CDR3 is TGTGCCAGCAGTCCCCGGGAAGGGCGAAGCAATCAGCCCCAGCATTTT. Its protein product is CASSPREGRSNQPQHF.

V is TRBV7-7 and J is TRBJ2-2; perhaps TRBD2 as D (6 bases). The CDR3 covers 14 residues. The V and J ends lost 1 base and 3 bases respectively, with 6 bases between them. Germline assignment: CDR1 SSHAT and CDR2 FNYEAQ (reference sequence). DNA of the CDR3: TGTGCCAGCAGCTTAGGGGGGGACACCGGGGAGCTGTTTTTT. The encoded protein is CASSLGGDTGELFF.

V gene TRBV19 combines with J gene TRBJ1-6; 9 positions match TRBD1. Germline assignment: CDR1 LNHDA and CDR2 SQIVND (reference sequence). The V segment lost 3 bases and the J segment 10 bases; nucleotides outside the gene matches: 7. CDR3 size: 15 residues. The CDR3 region has the DNA TGTGCCAGTAGTATCCAGGGACAGGGCGGCTCACCCCTCCACTTT. Translated, it gives CASSIQGQGGSPLHF.

The rearrangement uses TRBV13 and TRBJ2-7, with a possible D match to TRBD1 (6 bases). The CDR3 is 14 residues long. CDR1 and CDR2 (germline): PRHDT, FYEKMQ (reference sequence). The V end lost 4 bases, the J end lost 2 bases, and 12 bases lay between the germline ends. CDR3 loop: CASSSSRGPYEQYF. The CDR3 DNA follows: TGTGCCAGCAGCTCGAGCAGGGGACCCTACGAGCAGTACTTC.

The DNA for the CDR3 is TGCGCCAGCAGCAACCGGGACACCAATGCCTACGAGCAGTACTTC. This translates into CASSNRDTNAYEQYF. The V gene is TRBV5-1, the J gene TRBJ2-7, with D possibly being TRBD1 (6 bases). The CDR3 sequence is 15 residues long. Between the trimmed V and J ends, which lost 4 bases and 2 bases, there was a span of 16 bases. Per the germline V gene, CDR1 is SGHRS and CDR2 is YFSETQ.

The chain carries TRBV27 and TRBJ1-2, with D maybe TRBD1 (5 bases). CDR1 is MNHEY, CDR2 SMNVEV, per germline (reference sequence). The V end was cut by 3 bases, the J end by 2 bases, with 16 bases between. This CDR3 has 16 amino acids. CDR3 residues: CASSFSAGHLNYGYTF. The CDR3 DNA follows: TGTGCCAGCAGTTTTTCCGCCGGACATCTGAACTATGGCTACACCTTC.

The rearrangement joins TRBV25-1 to TRBJ1-3, with 9 bases lining up with TRBD1. The germline CDR1 and CDR2 sequences are MGHDK and SYGVNS. J was trimmed by 7 bases and V by 5 bases; bases with no gene match: 9. This CDR3 is 15 amino acids long. This chain's CDR3 is CASSTSGQGFNTIYF. CDR3 nucleotide sequence: TGTGCCAGCAGTACCTCAGGACAGGGGTTCAACACCATATATTTT.

V and J are TRBV29-1 and TRBJ2-5; D is undetermined. The CDR3 runs 11 residues. CDR1 is SQVTM and CDR2 is ANQGSEA in the germline V gene. V gave up 4 bases and J gave up 5 bases, with 8 bases separating them. CDR3: CSVGGLETQYF. In nucleotides, the CDR3 is TGCAGCGTTGGCGGCTTGGAGACCCAGTACTTC.

The chain carries TRBV5-1 and TRBJ2-7; D remains unclear. Between the trimmed V and J ends, which lost 5 bases and 4 bases, there was a span of 10 bases. Germline V gene sequence: CDR1 SGHRS, CDR2 YFSETQ. The CDR3 loop spans 12 amino acids. The CDR3 protein is CASSSQSYEQYF. As DNA, the CDR3 is TGCGCCAGCAGTTCACAGAGTTACGAGCAGTACTTC.

This clone was found once. The rearrangement joins TRBV7-9 to TRBJ2-7; 8 bases align to TRBD1. The CDR3 length is 15 residues. The V segment lost 4 bases and the J segment 2 bases; nucleotides outside the gene matches: 7. Per germline, CDR1 SEHNR and CDR2 FQNEAQ (reference sequence). The CDR3 DNA follows: TGTGCCAGCAGCTCGAATGCGGACAGGGCCTACGAGCAGTACTTC. This gives the protein CASSSNADRAYEQYF.

This clone was counted once. The chain carries TRBV9 and TRBJ1-1; D not certain. This CDR3 region has 15 residues. Germline CDR1 SGDLS, CDR2 YYNGEE. Between the trimmed V and J ends, which lost 1 base and 0 bases, there was a span of 10 bases. CDR3 region: CASSVRGFMNTEAFF. CDR3 coding DNA: TGTGCCAGCAGCGTACGAGGGTTTATGAACACTGAAGCTTTCTTT.

The V call is TRBV5-4, the J call TRBJ2-3; 7 nucleotides agree with TRBD2. The CDR3 is 15 amino acids. CDR1 SGHNT and CDR2 YYREEE come from the germline V gene (reference sequence). V was pared by 2 bases and J by 0 bases, with 3 bases of the junction left unmatched. The CDR3 spells CASSFLGGSTDTQYF. Here the CDR3 DNA reads TGTGCCAGCAGCTTCCTGGGGGGGAGCACAGATACGCAGTATTTT.

The chain couples TRBV19 to TRBJ1-1; D not certain. The CDR3 runs to 12 residues. The ends were cut back, 5 bases at V and 5 bases at J, with 9 bases in the middle. The germline V gene has CDR1 LNHDA and CDR2 SQIVND (reference sequence). Written as DNA, the CDR3 is TGTGCCAGTAGTCCGCCGAGGACTGAAGCTTTCTTT. Protein: CASSPPRTEAFF. The full variable domain, in which reference TRBV19 and TRBJ1-1 provide the parts outside the CDR3, is DGGITQSPKYLFRKEGQNVTLSCEQNLNHDAMYWYRQDPGQGLRLIYYSQIVNDFQKGDIAEGYSVSREKKESFPLTVTSAQKNPTAFYLCASSPPRTEAFFGQGTRLTVV.

This clone appeared once. This chain uses TRBV12-2 with TRBJ2-7; TRBD2 was called by the table and not checked on the DNA. TRBV12-2 is designated a pseudogene. The CDR3 sequence is 16 residues long. The CDR3 is CASPHGASGRIHEQYF. In nucleotides, the CDR3 is TGTGCAAGTCCCCATGGGGCTAGCGGGAGAATCCACGAGCAGTACTTC.

The sample holds one count of this clone. The gene calls are TRBV6-5 and TRBJ2-5; 8 positions agree with TRBD1. Germline assignment: CDR1 MNHEY and CDR2 SVGAGI. Unmatched junction bases numbered 5, after V lost 8 bases and J lost 0 bases. The CDR3 runs 14 residues. Here the CDR3 DNA reads TGTGCCAGCGGACAGGGCCGGTACCAAGAGACCCAGTACTTC. Translating gives CASGQGRYQETQYF.

This clone was observed once. The chain recombines TRBV30 with TRBJ1-1, with 10 bases aligning to TRBD1. Germline trimming cut 0 bases from V and 3 bases from J; bases unmatched to any gene: 7. CDR1 is GTSNPN, CDR2 SVGIG, per germline (reference sequence). The CDR3 is made up of 16 amino acids. CDR3 sequence reads: CAWSVPPGQGDTEAFF. In DNA, the CDR3 is TGTGCCTGGAGTGTACCCCCCGGACAGGGGGACACTGAAGCTTTCTTT. The complete variable domain, with remaining parts taken from reference TRBV30 and TRBJ1-1, reads SQTIHQWPATLVQPVGSPLSLECTVEGTSNPNLYWYRQAAGRGLQLLFYSVGIGQISSEVPQNLSASRPQDRQFILSSKKLLLSDSGFYLCAWSVPPGQGDTEAFFGQGTRLTVV.